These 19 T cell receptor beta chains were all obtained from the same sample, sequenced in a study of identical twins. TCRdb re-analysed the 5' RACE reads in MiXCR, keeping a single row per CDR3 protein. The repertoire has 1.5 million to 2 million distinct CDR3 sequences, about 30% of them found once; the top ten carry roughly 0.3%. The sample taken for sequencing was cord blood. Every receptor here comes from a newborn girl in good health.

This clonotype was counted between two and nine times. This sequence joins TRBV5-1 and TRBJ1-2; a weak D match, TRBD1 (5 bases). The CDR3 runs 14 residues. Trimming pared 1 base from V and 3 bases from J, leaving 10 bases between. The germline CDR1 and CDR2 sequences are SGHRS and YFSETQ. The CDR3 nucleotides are TGCGCCAGCAGCTTGTGGGGGGTCGACTATGGCTACACCTTC. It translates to CASSLWGVDYGYTF.

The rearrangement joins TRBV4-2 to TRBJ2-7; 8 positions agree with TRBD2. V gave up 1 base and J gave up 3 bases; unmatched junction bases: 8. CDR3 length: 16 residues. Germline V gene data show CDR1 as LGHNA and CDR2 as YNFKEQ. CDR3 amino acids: CASSQAGGRFGYEQYF. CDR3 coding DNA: TGTGCCAGCAGCCAAGCAGGCGGGAGGTTCGGCTACGAGCAGTACTTC.

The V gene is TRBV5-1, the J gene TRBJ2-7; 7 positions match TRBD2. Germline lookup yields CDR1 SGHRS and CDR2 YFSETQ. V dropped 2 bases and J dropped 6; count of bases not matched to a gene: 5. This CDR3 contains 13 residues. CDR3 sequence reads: CASSFSGILEQYF. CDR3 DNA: TGCGCCAGCAGCTTCAGCGGGATACTCGAGCAGTACTTC.

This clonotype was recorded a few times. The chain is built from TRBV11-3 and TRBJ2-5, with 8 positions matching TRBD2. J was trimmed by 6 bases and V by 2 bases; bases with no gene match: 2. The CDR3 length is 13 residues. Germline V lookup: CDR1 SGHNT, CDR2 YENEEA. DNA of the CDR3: TGTGCCAGCAGCTTAAGCGGGAGAAAGACCCAGTACTTC. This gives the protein CASSLSGRKTQYF.

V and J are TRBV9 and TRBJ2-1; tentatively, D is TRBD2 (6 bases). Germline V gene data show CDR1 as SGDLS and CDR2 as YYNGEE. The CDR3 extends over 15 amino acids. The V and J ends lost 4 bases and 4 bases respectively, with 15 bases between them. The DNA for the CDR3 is TGTGCCAGCAGCCCCGGGGGAGGCCCATACAATGAGCAGTTCTTC. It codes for CASSPGGGPYNEQFF. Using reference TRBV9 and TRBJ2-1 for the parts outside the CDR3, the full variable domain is DSGVTQTPKHLITATGQRVTLRCSPRSGDLSVYWYQQSLDQGLQFLIQYYNGEERAKGNILERFSAQQFPDLHSELNLSSLELGDSALYFCASSPGGGPYNEQFFGPGTRLTVL.

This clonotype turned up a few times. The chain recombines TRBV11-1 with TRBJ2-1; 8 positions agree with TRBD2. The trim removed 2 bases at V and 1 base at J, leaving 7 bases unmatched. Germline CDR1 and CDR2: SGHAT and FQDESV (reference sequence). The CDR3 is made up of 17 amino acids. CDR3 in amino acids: CASSLHPTSVSYNEQFF. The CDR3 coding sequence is TGTGCCAGCAGCTTACACCCGACTAGCGTTTCCTACAATGAGCAGTTCTTC.

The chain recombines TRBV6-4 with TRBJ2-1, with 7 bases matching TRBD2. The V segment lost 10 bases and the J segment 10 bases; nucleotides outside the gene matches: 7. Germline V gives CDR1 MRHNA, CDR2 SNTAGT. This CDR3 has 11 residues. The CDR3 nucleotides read TGTGCCATCGAAGAAGCGGGAGAGCAGTTCTTC. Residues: CAIEEAGEQFF.

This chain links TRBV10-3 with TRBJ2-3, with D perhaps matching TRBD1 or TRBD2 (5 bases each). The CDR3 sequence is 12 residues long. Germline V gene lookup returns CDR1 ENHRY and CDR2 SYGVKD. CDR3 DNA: TGTTCCACCGGACTGCCAGGGGATACGCAGTATTTT. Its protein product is CSTGLPGDTQYF.

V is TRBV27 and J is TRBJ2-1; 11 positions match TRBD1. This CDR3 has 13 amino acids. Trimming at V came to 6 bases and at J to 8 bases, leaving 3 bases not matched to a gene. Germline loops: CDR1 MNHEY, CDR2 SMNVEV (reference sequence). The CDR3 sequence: CASSWTGGYEQFF. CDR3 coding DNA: TGTGCCAGCAGCTGGACAGGGGGCTATGAGCAGTTCTTC.

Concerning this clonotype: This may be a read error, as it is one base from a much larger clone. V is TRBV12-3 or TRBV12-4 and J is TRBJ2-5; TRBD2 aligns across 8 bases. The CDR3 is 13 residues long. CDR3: CACRVAGQETQYF. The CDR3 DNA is TGCGCCTGCAGAGTAGCGGGACAAGAGACCCAGTACTTC.

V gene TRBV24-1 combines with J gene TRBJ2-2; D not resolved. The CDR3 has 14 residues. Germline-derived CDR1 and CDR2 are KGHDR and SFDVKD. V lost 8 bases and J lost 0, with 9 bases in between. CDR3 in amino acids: CATTQFANTGELFF. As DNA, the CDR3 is TGTGCCACCACCCAGTTCGCGAACACCGGGGAGCTGTTTTTT.

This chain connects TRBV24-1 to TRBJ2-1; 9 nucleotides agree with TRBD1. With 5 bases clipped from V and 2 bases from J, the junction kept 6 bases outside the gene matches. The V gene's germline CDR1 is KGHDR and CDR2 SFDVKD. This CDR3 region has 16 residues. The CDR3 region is CATSAIRDRAYNEQFF. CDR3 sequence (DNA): TGTGCCACCAGTGCTATCCGGGACAGGGCCTACAATGAGCAGTTCTTC.

CDR3 bases: TGTGCCAGCAGCGAATTAAGGGGACTAGCGGAAGAGACCCAGTACTTC. Amino acid sequence: CASSELRGLAEETQYF. This chain joins TRBV5-6 and TRBJ2-7, with 11 positions matching TRBD2. The tail of the sequence fits TRBJ2-5 better, so the J call may be wrong. The CDR3 extends over 16 amino acids. The germline CDR1 and CDR2 sequences are SGHDT and YYEEEE.

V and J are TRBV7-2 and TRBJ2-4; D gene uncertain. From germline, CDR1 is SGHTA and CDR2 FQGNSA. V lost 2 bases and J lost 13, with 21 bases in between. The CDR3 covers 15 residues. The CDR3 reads CASSLRVAVSREQYF. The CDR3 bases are TGTGCCAGCAGCTTACGGGTCGCGGTATCGCGAGAGCAGTACTTC.

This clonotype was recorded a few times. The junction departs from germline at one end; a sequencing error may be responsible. The CDR3 DNA is TGCAGTGCCGTCTCTACTAGCGGGAGTTCCTATACGCTGTATTTT. It codes for CSAVSTSGSSYTLYF. The chain employs TRBV20-1 and TRBJ2-3; TRBD2 aligns across 11 bases. This CDR3 has 15 residues. Germline V gives CDR1 DFQATT, CDR2 SNEGSKA (reference sequence).

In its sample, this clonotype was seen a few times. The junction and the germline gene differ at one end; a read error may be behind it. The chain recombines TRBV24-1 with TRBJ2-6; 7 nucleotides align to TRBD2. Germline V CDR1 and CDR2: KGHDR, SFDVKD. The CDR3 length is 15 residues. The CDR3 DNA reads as TGTGCCACCAGTGATCAGGCGTCGGGGGGCAACGTCCTGACTTTC. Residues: CATSDQASGGNVLTF.

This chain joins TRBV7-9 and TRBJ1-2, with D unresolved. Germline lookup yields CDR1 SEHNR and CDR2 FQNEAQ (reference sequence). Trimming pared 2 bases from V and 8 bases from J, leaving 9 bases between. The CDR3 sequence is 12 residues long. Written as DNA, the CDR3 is TGTGCCAGCAGCTTAATACGGTCGGGCTACACCTTC. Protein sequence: CASSLIRSGYTF.

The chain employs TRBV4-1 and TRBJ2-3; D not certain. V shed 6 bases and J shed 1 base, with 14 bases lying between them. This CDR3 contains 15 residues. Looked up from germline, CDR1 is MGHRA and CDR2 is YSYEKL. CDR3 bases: TGCGCCAGCAGGCTTCTAGGATTTGGCACAGATACGCAGTATTTT. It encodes CASRLLGFGTDTQYF.

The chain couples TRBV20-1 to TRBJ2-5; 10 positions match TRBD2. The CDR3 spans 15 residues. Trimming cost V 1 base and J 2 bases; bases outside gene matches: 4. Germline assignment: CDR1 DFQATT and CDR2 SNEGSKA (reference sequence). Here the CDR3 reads CSARVSGGYQETQYF. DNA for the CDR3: TGCAGTGCTAGAGTTAGCGGGGGGTATCAAGAGACCCAGTACTTC.